The 16 T cell receptor beta chains in this list originate from one sample, sequenced in a study of somatic mutations in cytotoxic T cells in rheumatoid arthritis. Here immunoSEQ multiplex PCR was the method, and the copy in TCRdb shows in-frame clones only, minus some. The sample includes around 11,000 clones, less than 80% of them seen just once. Material for sequencing was CD8+ T cells sorted from blood. All receptors derive from an adult with rheumatoid arthritis.

J is TRBJ2-7 and V is TRBV5-6; TRBD1 agrees at 7 bases. V dropped 2 bases and J dropped 3; count of bases not matched to a gene: 17. This CDR3 comprises 18 residues. In germline, CDR1 is SGHDT, CDR2 YYEEEE. The chain's CDR3 is CASSLVGGTGTVNYEQYF. The CDR3, as DNA: TGTGCCAGCAGCTTAGTAGGGGGAACCGGGACAGTAAACTACGAGCAGTACTTC.

The CDR3 reads CSVETSSRGTGELFF. Written as DNA, the CDR3 is TGCAGCGTTGAGACTTCGAGTCGGGGCACCGGGGAGCTGTTTTTT. This chain uses TRBV29-1 with TRBJ2-2, with D tentatively TRBD2 (5 bases). V lost 3 bases and J 4 bases, leaving 15 bases between the germline ends. Germline values: CDR1 SQVTM, CDR2 ANQGSEA. This CDR3 contains 15 residues.

The rearrangement joins TRBV30 to TRBJ1-1; D gene ambiguous. Per the germline V gene, CDR1 is GTSNPN and CDR2 is SVGIG (reference sequence). This CDR3 comprises 13 residues. With 1 base removed from V and 1 base from J, the gap between germline ends came to 7 bases. CDR3 amino acids: CAWSASANTEAFF. As DNA, the CDR3 is TGTGCCTGGAGTGCCTCCGCGAACACTGAAGCTTTCTTT. The full variable domain, its missing parts supplied by reference TRBV30 and TRBJ1-1, is SQTIHQWPATLVQPVGSPLSLECTVEGTSNPNLYWYRQAAGRGLQLLFYSVGIGQISSEVPQNLSASRPQDRQFILSSKKLLLSDSGFYLCAWSASANTEAFFGQGTRLTVV.

This clone was detected only once. The chain joins TRBV9 to TRBJ1-4; TRBD1 might be the D (6 bases). Looked up from germline, CDR1 is SGDLS and CDR2 is YYNGEE. V was cut by 4 bases and J by 7 bases, with 11 bases left in between. This CDR3 has 13 residues. CDR3 loop: CASSSGESEKLFF. CDR3 nucleotides: TGTGCCAGCAGCTCAGGGGAGAGTGAAAAACTGTTTTTT.

The J gene is TRBJ2-2, the V gene TRBV4-3; D may be TRBD2 (5 bases). CDR1 and CDR2 from the germline V gene are LGHNA and YSLEER. This CDR3 spans 15 amino acids. Trimming cost V 2 bases and J 0 bases, with 7 bases left between them. CDR3 residues: CASSQIASNTGELFF. CDR3 DNA sequence: TGCGCCAGCAGCCAAATAGCGTCGAACACCGGGGAGCTGTTTTTT.

The gene calls are TRBV19 and TRBJ2-7, with no clear D. The CDR3 consists of 11 residues. V lost 8 bases and J 3 bases, leaving 8 bases between the germline ends. Germline loops: CDR1 LNHDA, CDR2 SQIVND (reference sequence). The CDR3 DNA is TGTGCCAGTGCCGGAGTCTACGAGCAGTACTTC. Translated, it gives CASAGVYEQYF.

The DNA for the CDR3 is TGCGCCAGCAGCCAAGCGGGAAGCGGGACAGCACCCTACGAGCAGTACTTC. Its translation is CASSQAGSGTAPYEQYF. V is TRBV4-3 and J is TRBJ2-7; D tentatively fits TRBD1 or TRBD2 (7 bases each). The V gene's germline CDR1 is LGHNA and CDR2 YSLEER. With 1 base removed from V and 2 bases from J, the gap between germline ends came to 18 bases. CDR3 length equals 17 residues.

This clone appeared once. The J gene is TRBJ2-3, the V gene TRBV19; D uncertain. CDR1 is LNHDA and CDR2 is SQIVND in the germline V gene (reference sequence). CDR3 length: 15 residues. With 5 bases removed from V and 6 bases from J, the gap between germline ends came to 18 bases. CDR3 sequence reads: CASSHRAFATDTQYF. CDR3 bases: TGTGCCAGTAGTCATAGAGCATTTGCCACGGATACGCAGTATTTT.

The V and J genes are TRBV11-3 and TRBJ1-6, with D perhaps TRBD1 (5 bases). Per germline, CDR1 SGHNT and CDR2 YENEEA. Deletions cut 1 base from V and 9 bases from J, with 10 bases between. This CDR3 region has 14 residues. The CDR3 sequence: CASSLAREGSPLHF. CDR3 in DNA: TGTGCCAGCAGCTTAGCCAGGGAAGGTTCACCCCTCCACTTT. Full variable domain (remainder filled in from reference TRBV11-3 and TRBJ1-6): EAGVVQSPRYKIIEKKQPVAFWCNPISGHNTLYWYLQNLGQGPELLIRYENEEAVDDSQLPKDRFSAERLKGVDSTLKIQPAELGDSAVYLCASSLAREGSPLHFGNGTRLTVT.

This clone occurred once. The genes are TRBV9 and TRBJ2-3, with D perhaps TRBD2 (6 bases). This CDR3 comprises 15 residues. Germline V CDR1 and CDR2: SGDLS, YYNGEE. Trimming pared 3 bases from V and 2 bases from J, leaving 13 bases between. The CDR3 is CASSEWAGHTDTQYF. The CDR3 coding sequence is TGTGCCAGCAGCGAGTGGGCGGGGCACACAGATACGCAGTATTTT.

V is TRBV7-8 and J is TRBJ2-4, with unresolved D. The CDR3 contains 12 residues. Germline CDR1 SGHVS, CDR2 FQNEAQ. V was cut by 4 bases and J by 2 bases, with 3 bases left in between. CDR3 residues: CASSSPKNIQYF. CDR3 nucleotides: TGTGCCAGCAGCTCCCCCAAAAACATTCAGTACTTC.

The chain is built from TRBV9 and TRBJ1-1; 7 bases are a match to TRBD1. V shed 4 bases and J 5 bases; nucleotides not matched to a gene: 11. The CDR3 spans 15 residues. The germline V gene has CDR1 SGDLS and CDR2 YYNGEE. The DNA of the CDR3 is TGTGCCAGCAGCCCCTGGACCAGGGGGGGGACTGAAGCTTTCTTT. Protein: CASSPWTRGGTEAFF.

The CDR3 is CASSYISGIQETQYF. The DNA for the CDR3 is TGTGCCAGCAGCTATATAAGCGGGATACAAGAGACCCAGTACTTC. The chain uses TRBV7-2 and TRBJ2-5; 7 nucleotides align to TRBD2. The CDR3 is made up of 15 amino acids. Trimming took 4 bases from V and 2 from J; bases not matched to a gene: 7. Looked up from germline, CDR1 is SGHTA and CDR2 is FQGNSA.

J is TRBJ1-5 and V is TRBV27, with 9 bases identical to TRBD1. Trimming took 8 bases from V and 7 from J; bases not matched to a gene: 9. The germline gives CDR1 MNHEY, CDR2 SMNVEV (reference sequence). The CDR3 has 14 residues. CDR3 loop: CASSGGTGYQPQHF. The CDR3 DNA follows: TGTGCCAGCTCAGGAGGGACAGGGTACCAGCCCCAGCATTTT.

V and J are TRBV4-1 and TRBJ1-2; D possibly corresponds to TRBD1 (5 bases). Per germline, CDR1 MGHRA and CDR2 YSYEKL. There are 13 residues in the CDR3. The V gene lost 3 bases and the J gene lost 4 bases, with 9 bases spanning the gap. The CDR3 loop is CASSHRDFYGYTF. In DNA form, the CDR3 reads TGCGCCAGCAGCCACCGGGACTTCTATGGCTACACCTTC.

The V call is TRBV7-9, the J call TRBJ2-7; TRBD1 is a possible D gene (5 bases). V was shortened by 5 bases and J by 2 bases, with 16 bases between the two germline ends. This CDR3 has 15 amino acids. Germline CDR1 SEHNR, CDR2 FQNEAQ (reference sequence). CDR3 in amino acids: CASSTDGQYPYEQYF. CDR3 DNA sequence: TGTGCCAGCAGCACAGACGGACAATACCCCTACGAGCAGTACTTC.